One and the same sample provided the 2 T cell receptor beta chains below, sequenced in a study of PD-1 blockade in mismatch repair-deficient tumors. The table came from immunoSEQ multiplex PCR; TCRdb's copy has only in-frame clones and leaves some out. The data hold about 63,000 clones, with approximately 89% observed a single time. Sequences were derived from peripheral blood, sampled 52 weeks after starting pembrolizumab. All receptors come from an adult with mismatch repair-deficient cancer.

The chain uses TRBV4-1 and TRBJ2-5; TRBD1 matches 7 bases. The CDR3 totals 14 residues. Germline lookup yields CDR1 MGHRA and CDR2 YSYEKL. With 4 bases clipped from V and 4 bases from J, the junction kept 6 bases outside the gene matches. The CDR3 is CASSPGRGLETQYF. CDR3 in DNA: TGCGCCAGCAGCCCCGGTAGGGGGCTAGAGACCCAGTACTTC.

This clone came up a few times. J is TRBJ2-7 and V is TRBV4-1; D uncertain. Trimming stripped 0 bases from V and 3 bases from J, with 6 bases between. The CDR3 is 13 residues long. The germline V gene encodes CDR1 MGHRA and CDR2 YSYEKL. The CDR3: CASSQDRYYEQYF. The CDR3 nucleotides are TGCGCCAGCAGCCAAGATCGTTACTACGAGCAGTACTTC.